These T cell receptor beta chains were read from a single sample in a study of shared clonotypes between healthy human individuals. Only in-frame clones appear in the TCRdb table, and some are missing; sequencing was by immunoSEQ multiplex PCR. The sample holds about a million clones, roughly 80% seen once. The specimen was memory CD4+ T cells sorted from blood. These receptors were taken from a man aged 18 to 29 in good health. Each CDR3 is given with its conserved first and last residue. A D gene is named only where the DNA matches it firmly. Some rows have no size entry. The others give once, few or many, or a class for an expanded clone.

TRBD2	-	TRBJ2-1	TRBV2	CASRSSNTGGNEQFF	TGTGCCAGCAGATCTTCCAATACGGGGGGCAATGAGCAGTTCTTC
TRBD1	-	TRBJ1-1	TRBV6-4	CASREGGAGTEAFF	TGTGCCAGCAGAGAAGGGGGCGCGGGCACTGAAGCTTTCTTT
-	-	TRBJ1-1	TRBV6-1	CASSDRPGEAFF	TGTGCCAGCAGTGACAGACCGGGAGAAGCTTTCTTT
TRBD2	-	TRBJ2-1	TRBV6-1	CASSLAGGNNEQFF	TGTGCCAGCAGTCTAGCGGGGGGGAACAATGAGCAGTTCTTC
-	-	TRBJ1-2	TRBV28	CASSLQGAYGYTF	TGTGCCAGCAGTCTCCAAGGGGCCTATGGCTACACCTTC
TRBD2	-	TRBJ2-1	TRBV29-1	CSVGLAGASSYNEQFF	TGCAGCGTAGGACTAGCGGGCGCGAGCTCCTACAATGAGCAGTTCTTC
-	-	TRBJ2-3	TRBV15	CATSRAGASTDTQYF	TGTGCCACCAGCAGAGCCGGGGCCTCCACAGATACGCAGTATTTT
TRBD1	many	TRBJ1-2	TRBV18	CASSQNRDRAYGYTF	TGTGCCAGCTCACAAAACCGGGACAGGGCCTATGGCTACACCTTC
-	-	TRBJ1-6	TRBV27	CASRSYDISPLHF	TGTGCCAGCAGATCTTACGACATCTCACCCCTCCACTTT
-	-	TRBJ2-2	TRBV7-6	CASRVEGTLPGELFF	TGTGCCAGCAGAGTTGAGGGCACCCTTCCCGGGGAGCTGTTTTTT
-	-	TRBJ1-6	TRBV28	CASSFEGRSPLHF	TGTGCCAGCAGTTTCGAGGGTAGGTCACCCCTCCACTTT
TRBD1	-	TRBJ2-7	TRBV11-2	CASSPRDSNSYEQYF	TGTGCCAGCAGCCCCCGGGACAGTAACAGCTACGAGCAGTACTTC
TRBD2	-	TRBJ2-3	TRBV11-2	CASSSTLLAGYTDTQYF	TGTGCCAGCAGCTCAACTTTACTAGCGGGATACACAGATACGCAGTATTTT
-	-	TRBJ1-3	TRBV5-1	CASSLNGATGNTIYF	TGCGCCAGCAGCTTGAACGGGGCCACTGGAAACACCATATATTTT
TRBD1	many	TRBJ2-1	TRBV5-1	CASSSRTGGDNEQFF	TGCGCCAGCAGCTCTAGGACAGGTGGTGACAATGAGCAGTTCTTC
-	-	TRBJ2-7	TRBV5-6	CASSLSPTSYEQYF	TGTGCCAGCAGCTTGAGCCCTACCTCCTACGAGCAGTACTTC
-	few	TRBJ2-3	TRBV7-2	CASSSQQRDTQYF	TGTGCCAGCAGCTCGCAGCAACGGGATACGCAGTATTTT
TRBD2	few	TRBJ2-7	TRBV11-2	CASSPDGRANQKGEQYF	TGTGCCAGCAGCCCCGACGGGAGGGCAAACCAAAAAGGCGAGCAGTACTTC
-	few	TRBJ1-1	TRBV30	CAWSRQHEAFF	TGTGCCTGGAGTAGACAGCATGAAGCTTTCTTT
TRBD2	-	TRBJ2-5	TRBV6-1	CASSNGLAGLETQYF	TGTGCCAGCAGCAACGGACTAGCGGGGCTAGAGACCCAGTACTTC
-	-	TRBJ2-3	TRBV5-1	CASGEGAHTNTDTQYF	TGCGCCAGCGGGGAAGGGGCCCATACGAACACAGATACGCAGTATTTT
-	-	TRBJ2-5	TRBV18	CASRRGQETQYF	TGTGCCAGCCGCCGTGGCCAAGAGACCCAGTACTTC
-	-	TRBJ1-4	TRBV5-1	CASSLVGVEGEKLFF	TGCGCCAGCAGCTTGGTTGGCGTAGAGGGTGAAAAACTGTTTTTT
-	-	TRBJ1-1	TRBV11-2	CASSLVGRGTEAFF	TGTGCCAGCAGCTTAGTTGGGCGAGGGACTGAAGCTTTCTTT
-	few	TRBJ1-1	TRBV6-1	CASNFGEVGSEAFF	TGTGCCAGCAATTTTGGGGAGGTTGGGTCTGAAGCTTTCTTT
-	-	TRBJ2-3	TRBV5-6	CASTFGRTDTQYF	TGTGCCAGCACCTTTGGACGGACAGATACGCAGTATTTT
-	-	TRBJ2-7	TRBV28	CASRPAGTPYEQYF	TGTGCCAGCAGACCAGCCGGGACCCCCTACGAGCAGTACTTC
-	-	TRBJ1-2	TRBV6-1	CASSPGGYSYGYTF	TGTGCCAGCAGCCCGGGAGGCTACAGCTATGGCTACACCTTC
TRBD2	-	TRBJ2-5	TRBV7-2	CASSLTRLAGGVLETQYF	TGTGCCAGCAGCTTAACTCGACTAGCGGGAGGGGTATTGGAGACCCAGTACTTC
-	-	TRBJ1-2	TRBV30	CAWRPGGGYTF	TGTGCCTGGCGCCCGGGGGGCGGCTACACCTTC
-	few	TRBJ2-7	TRBV7-9	CASSPDLAGEQYF	TGTGCCAGCAGCCCAGACTTAGCCGGCGAGCAGTACTTC
TRBD1	once	TRBJ1-6	TRBV16	CASSQDRTNSPLHF	TGTGCCAGCAGCCAGGACAGGACGAATTCACCCCTCCACTTT
TRBD2	-	TRBJ2-3	TRBV14	CASSRTQTSGSTDTQYF	TGTGCCAGCAGCCGCACGCAGACTAGCGGGAGCACAGATACGCAGTATTTT
TRBD1	-	TRBJ1-5	TRBV10-3	CAISRDRDQPQHF	TGTGCCATCAGCCGGGACAGGGATCAGCCCCAGCATTTT
-	-	TRBJ2-2	TRBV7-6	CASSFQGGGRANTGELFF	TGTGCCAGCAGCTTTCAAGGTGGGGGTCGGGCGAACACCGGGGAGCTGTTTTTT
TRBD2	once	TRBJ2-1	TRBV7-2	CASRSSGLGEQFF	TGTGCCAGCAGATCTAGCGGGTTAGGAGAGCAGTTCTTC
-	-	TRBJ2-5	TRBV2	CASSDDGGAQYF	TGTGCCAGCAGCGACGACGGAGGGGCCCAGTACTTC
-	-	TRBJ1-1	TRBV28	CASSLARGRNTEAFF	TGTGCCAGCAGTTTGGCGCGGGGCAGGAACACTGAAGCTTTCTTT
-	few	TRBJ2-7	TRBV28	CASSLPTPPEQYF	TGTGCCAGCAGTTTACCAACCCCCCCGGAGCAGTACTTC
-	-	TRBJ2-6	TRBV10-3	CAISGPSGANVLTF	TGTGCCATCAGCGGGCCCTCTGGGGCCAACGTCCTGACTTTC
-	-	TRBJ2-3	TRBV30	CAWSLLGGGRPDTQYF	TGTGCCTGGAGTTTACTAGGGGGAGGTAGGCCAGATACGCAGTATTTT
-	-	TRBJ1-1	TRBV5-4	CASSLVGGRRNTEAFF	TGTGCCAGCAGCTTGGTGGGGGGTAGAAGGAACACTGAAGCTTTCTTT
-	-	TRBJ1-1	TRBV18	CASSPGTWMNTEAFF	TGTGCCAGCTCACCGGGGACATGGATGAACACTGAAGCTTTCTTT
-	few	TRBJ2-7	TRBV7-9	CASSFRDGSYEQYF	TGTGCCAGCAGCTTCCGTGACGGCTCCTACGAGCAGTACTTC
TRBD1	once	TRBJ2-2	TRBV5-1	CASSFNRGPNTGELFF	TGCGCCAGCAGTTTTAACAGGGGGCCAAACACCGGGGAGCTGTTTTTT
-	-	TRBJ2-3	TRBV4-3	CASSQDLALDTQYF	TGCGCCAGCAGCCAAGATCTGGCCCTAGATACGCAGTATTTT
TRBD1	few	TRBJ2-4	TRBV19	CASGQGENIQYF	TGTGCCAGTGGACAGGGAGAAAACATTCAGTACTTC
-	once	TRBJ2-7	TRBV6-6	CASSYSSGSYEQYF	TGTGCCAGCAGTTACTCTAGCGGCTCCTACGAGCAGTACTTC
-	once	TRBJ1-1	TRBV4-1	CASSQVEWGAQNTEAFF	TGCGCCAGCAGCCAAGTTGAATGGGGGGCCCAGAACACTGAAGCTTTCTTT
-	few	TRBJ1-1	TRBV6-5	CASRRGRYTEAFF	TGTGCCAGCAGGCGGGGGAGGTACACTGAAGCTTTCTTT
-	-	TRBJ2-3	TRBV12-5	CASGLRQVGQDTQYF	TGTGCTAGTGGTTTAAGGCAGGTCGGTCAGGATACGCAGTATTTT